This T cell receptor beta chain is drawn from a study of CD8 T cells in Susac syndrome. The CDR3 covers 11 residues. V lost 2 bases, J lost 4 bases, and 1 base lay in between. Germline CDR1 KGHSH, CDR2 LQKENI. The RNA, about 0.5 to 1 ug, was put through reverse transcription using random hexamers. It was immunoSEQ multiplex PCR that amplified TCR beta CDR3 across 54 Vbeta and 13 Jbeta. MiXCR was run by TCRdb on the immunoSEQ multiplex PCR reads, yielding one entry per CDR3 protein. There are over 130,000 distinct CDR3 sequences in the sample; approximately 95% occur only once, and approximately 0.11% lies in the top ten.

This chain connects TRBV18 to TRBJ2-3; D uncertain. This clonotype was sampled from a human donor with multiple sclerosis. The sample was CD4+ T cells from PBMCs. The CDR3 DNA follows: TGTGCCAGCTCACCATCAGATACGCAGTATTTT. This encodes CASSPSDTQYF.